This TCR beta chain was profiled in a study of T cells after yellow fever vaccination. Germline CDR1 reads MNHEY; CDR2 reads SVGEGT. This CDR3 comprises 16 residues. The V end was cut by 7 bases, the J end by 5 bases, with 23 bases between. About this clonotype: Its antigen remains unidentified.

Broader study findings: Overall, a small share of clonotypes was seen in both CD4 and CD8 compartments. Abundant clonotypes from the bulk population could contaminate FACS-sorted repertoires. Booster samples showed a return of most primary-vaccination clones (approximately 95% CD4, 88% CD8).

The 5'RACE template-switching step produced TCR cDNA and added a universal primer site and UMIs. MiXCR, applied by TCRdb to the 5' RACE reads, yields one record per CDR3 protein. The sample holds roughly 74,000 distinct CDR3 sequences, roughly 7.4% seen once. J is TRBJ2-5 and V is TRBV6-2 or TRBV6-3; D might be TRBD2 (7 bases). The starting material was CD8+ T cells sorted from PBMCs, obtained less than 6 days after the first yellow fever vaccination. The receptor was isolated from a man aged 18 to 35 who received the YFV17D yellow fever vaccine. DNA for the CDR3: TGTGCCAGCATCCCCTCAAGGGCGGGGGCGACGGAGACCCAGTACTTC. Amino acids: CASIPSRAGATETQYF.